The 2 T cell receptor beta chains given below trace back to one sample, sequenced in a study of T cell repertoires in cytomegalovirus infection. TCRdb redid the calling of the reads with MiXCR, one entry per CDR3 protein. The repertoire includes just under 300,000 distinct CDR3 sequences, approximately 8.9% of them detected once, and 2.5% sits in the top ten. The sequenced sample was PBMCs. These receptor sequences come from a human donor in good health (CMV status not recorded). Some clones in this sample may be carry-over from other donors' samples.

This clonotype was detected ten times or more. The chain has TRBV6-5 and TRBJ2-4, with 7 bases lining up with TRBD2. The V gene end was trimmed by 5 bases and the J gene end by 0 bases; junction bases not matched to a gene: 10. There are 17 residues in the CDR3. The germline V gene encodes CDR1 MNHEY and CDR2 SVGAGI. CDR3 coding DNA: TGTGCCAGCAGTCCCAATCTTAGCGGGCTAGCCAAAAACATTCAGTACTTC. Translating it yields CASSPNLSGLAKNIQYF.

The rearrangement joins TRBV20-1 to TRBJ2-3; D tentatively reads TRBD1 or TRBD2 (6 bases each). The CDR3 is 19 amino acids. Per the germline V gene, CDR1 is DFQATT and CDR2 is SNEGSKA (reference sequence). V dropped 6 bases and J dropped 0 bases, with 28 bases sitting between them. This CDR3 reads CSARGTLGSKDTSTDTQYF. Here the CDR3 DNA reads TGCAGTGCCCGGGGGACACTGGGCTCAAAGGATACTAGCACAGATACGCAGTATTTT.